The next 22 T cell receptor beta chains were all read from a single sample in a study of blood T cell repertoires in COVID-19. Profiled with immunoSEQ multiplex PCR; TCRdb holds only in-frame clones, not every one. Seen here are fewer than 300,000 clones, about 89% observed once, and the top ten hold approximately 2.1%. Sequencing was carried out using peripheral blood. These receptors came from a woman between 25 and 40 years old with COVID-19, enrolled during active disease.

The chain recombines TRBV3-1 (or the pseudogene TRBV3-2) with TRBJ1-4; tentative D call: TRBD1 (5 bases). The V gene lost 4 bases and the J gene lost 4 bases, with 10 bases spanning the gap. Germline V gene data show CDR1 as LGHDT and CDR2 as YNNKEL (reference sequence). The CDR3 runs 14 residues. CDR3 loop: CASSLGLLNEKLFF. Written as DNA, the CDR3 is TGTGCCAGCAGCCTGGGACTGCTTAATGAAAAACTGTTTTTT.

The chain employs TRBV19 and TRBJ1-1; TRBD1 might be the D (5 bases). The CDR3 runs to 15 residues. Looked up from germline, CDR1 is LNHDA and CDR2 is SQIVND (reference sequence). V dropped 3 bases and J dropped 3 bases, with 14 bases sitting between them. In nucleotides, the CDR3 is TGTGCCAGTAGTATGTTACCCAGGGAGGACACTGAAGCTTTCTTT. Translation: CASSMLPREDTEAFF.

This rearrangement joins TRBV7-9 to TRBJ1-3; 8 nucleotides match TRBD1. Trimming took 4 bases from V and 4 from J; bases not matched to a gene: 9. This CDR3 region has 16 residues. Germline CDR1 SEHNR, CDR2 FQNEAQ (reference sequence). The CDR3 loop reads CASSSPQGGRGNTIYF. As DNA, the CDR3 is TGTGCCAGCAGCTCACCACAGGGGGGCCGCGGAAACACCATATATTTT.

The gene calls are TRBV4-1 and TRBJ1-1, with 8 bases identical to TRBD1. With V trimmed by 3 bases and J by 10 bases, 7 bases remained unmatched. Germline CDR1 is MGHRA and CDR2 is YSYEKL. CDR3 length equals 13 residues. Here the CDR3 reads CASSHVGQVGAFF. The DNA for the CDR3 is TGCGCCAGCAGCCACGTGGGACAGGTCGGAGCTTTCTTT.

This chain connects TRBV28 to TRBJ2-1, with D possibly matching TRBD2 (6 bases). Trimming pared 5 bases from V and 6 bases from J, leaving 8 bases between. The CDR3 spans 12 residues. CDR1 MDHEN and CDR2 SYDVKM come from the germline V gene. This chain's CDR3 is CASSPEGNEQFF. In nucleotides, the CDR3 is TGTGCCAGCAGTCCGGAGGGCAATGAGCAGTTCTTC.

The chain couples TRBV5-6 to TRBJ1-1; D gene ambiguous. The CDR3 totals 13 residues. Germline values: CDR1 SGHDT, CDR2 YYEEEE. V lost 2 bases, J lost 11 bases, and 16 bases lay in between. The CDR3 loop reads CASSFATAQTAFF. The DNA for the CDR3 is TGTGCCAGCAGCTTCGCTACAGCCCAAACCGCTTTCTTT.

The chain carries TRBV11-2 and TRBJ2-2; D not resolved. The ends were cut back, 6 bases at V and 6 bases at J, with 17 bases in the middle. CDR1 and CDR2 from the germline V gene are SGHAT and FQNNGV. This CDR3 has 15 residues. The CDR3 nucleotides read TGTGCCAGCAGAGACAATCTGGGCCCCGCCGGGGAGCTGTTTTTT. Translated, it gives CASRDNLGPAGELFF. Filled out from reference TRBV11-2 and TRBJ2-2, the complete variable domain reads EAGVAQSPRYKIIEKRQSVAFWCNPISGHATLYWYQQILGQGPKLLIQFQNNGVVDDSQLPKDRFSAERLKGVDSTLKIQPAKLEDSAVYLCASRDNLGPAGELFFGEGSRLTVL.

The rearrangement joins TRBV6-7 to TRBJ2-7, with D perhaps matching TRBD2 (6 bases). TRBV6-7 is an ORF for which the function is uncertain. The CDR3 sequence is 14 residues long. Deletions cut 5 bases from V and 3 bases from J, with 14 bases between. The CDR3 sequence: CASSPSEADYEQYF. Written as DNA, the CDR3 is TGTGCCAGCAGTCCTAGCGAGGCTGACTACGAGCAGTACTTC.

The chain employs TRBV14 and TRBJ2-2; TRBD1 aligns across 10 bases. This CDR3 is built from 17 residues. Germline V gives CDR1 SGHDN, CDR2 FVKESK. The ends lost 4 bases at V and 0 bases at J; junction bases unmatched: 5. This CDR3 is CASSLRQGAANTGELFF. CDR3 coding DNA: TGTGCCAGCAGCCTTCGACAGGGGGCAGCGAACACCGGGGAGCTGTTTTTT. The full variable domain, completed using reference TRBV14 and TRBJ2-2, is EAGVTQFPSHSVIEKGQTVTLRCDPISGHDNLYWYRRVMGKEIKFLLHFVKESKQDESGMPNNRFLAERTGGTYSTLKVQPAELEDSGVYFCASSLRQGAANTGELFFGEGSRLTVL.

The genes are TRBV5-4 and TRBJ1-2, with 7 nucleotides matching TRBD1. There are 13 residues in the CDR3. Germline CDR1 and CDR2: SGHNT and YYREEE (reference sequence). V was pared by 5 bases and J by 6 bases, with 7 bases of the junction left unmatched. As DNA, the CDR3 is TGTGCCAGCAGTCTCGACAGGGAAGATGGCTACACCTTC. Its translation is CASSLDREDGYTF.

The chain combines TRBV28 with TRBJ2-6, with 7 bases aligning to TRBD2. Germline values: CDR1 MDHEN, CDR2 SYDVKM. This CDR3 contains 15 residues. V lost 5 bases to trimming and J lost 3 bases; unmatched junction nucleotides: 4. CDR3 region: CASSTGGGGANVLTF. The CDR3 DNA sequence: TGTGCCAGCAGTACGGGGGGAGGTGGGGCCAACGTCCTGACTTTC.

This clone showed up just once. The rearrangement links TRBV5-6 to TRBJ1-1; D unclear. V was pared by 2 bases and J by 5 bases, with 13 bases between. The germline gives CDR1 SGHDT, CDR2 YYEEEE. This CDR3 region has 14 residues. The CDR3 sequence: CASSFRLGRTEAFF. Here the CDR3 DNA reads TGTGCCAGCAGCTTCCGACTGGGTAGGACTGAAGCTTTCTTT. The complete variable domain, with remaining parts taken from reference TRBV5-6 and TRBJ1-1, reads DAGVTQSPTHLIKTRGQQVTLRCSPKSGHDTVSWYQQALGQGPQFIFQYYEEEERQRGNFPDRFSGHQFPNYSSELNVNALLLGDSALYLCASSFRLGRTEAFFGQGTRLTVV.

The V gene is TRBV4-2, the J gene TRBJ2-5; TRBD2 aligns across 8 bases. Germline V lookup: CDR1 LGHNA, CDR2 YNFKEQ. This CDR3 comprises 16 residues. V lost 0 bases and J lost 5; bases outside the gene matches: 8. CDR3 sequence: CASSQEKRELGETQYF. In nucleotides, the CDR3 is TGTGCCAGCAGCCAAGAGAAGCGGGAGTTGGGGGAGACCCAGTACTTC.

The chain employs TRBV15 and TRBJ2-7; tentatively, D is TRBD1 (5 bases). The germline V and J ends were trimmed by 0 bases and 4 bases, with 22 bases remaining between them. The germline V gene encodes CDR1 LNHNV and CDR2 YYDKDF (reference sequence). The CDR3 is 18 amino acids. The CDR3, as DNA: TGTGCCACCAGCAGAGATAGGGGATTAGGGGAAGGTGGGTACGAGCAGTACTTC. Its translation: CATSRDRGLGEGGYEQYF.

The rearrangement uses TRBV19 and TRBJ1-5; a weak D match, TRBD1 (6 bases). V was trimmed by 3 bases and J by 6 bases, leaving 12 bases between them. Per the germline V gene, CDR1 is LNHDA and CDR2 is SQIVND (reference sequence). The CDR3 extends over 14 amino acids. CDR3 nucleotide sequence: TGTGCCAGTAGTATGAACAGGGAAACTCAGCCCCAGCATTTT. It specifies CASSMNRETQPQHF.

CDR3 amino acids: CASSRREGDEQYF. CDR3 DNA: TGTGCCAGCAGCCGGAGAGAGGGGGACGAGCAGTACTTC. The V and J genes are TRBV11-3 and TRBJ2-7; a possible D gene is TRBD1 (6 bases). The CDR3 contains 13 residues. The germline gives CDR1 SGHNT, CDR2 YENEEA. Trimming left V 5 bases short and J 5 bases short, with 13 bases between.

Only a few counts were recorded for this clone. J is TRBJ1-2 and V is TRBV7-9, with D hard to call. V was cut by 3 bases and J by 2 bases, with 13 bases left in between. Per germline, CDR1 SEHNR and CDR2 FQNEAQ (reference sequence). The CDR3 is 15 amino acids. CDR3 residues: CASSFEGQMNYGYTF. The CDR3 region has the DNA TGTGCCAGCAGCTTCGAGGGTCAGATGAACTATGGCTACACCTTC.

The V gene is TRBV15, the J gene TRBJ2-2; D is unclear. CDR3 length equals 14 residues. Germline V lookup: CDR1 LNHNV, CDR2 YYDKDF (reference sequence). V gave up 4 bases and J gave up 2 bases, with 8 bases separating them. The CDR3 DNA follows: TGTGCCACCAGCAAACTACGTAACACCGGGGAGCTGTTTTTT. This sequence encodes CATSKLRNTGELFF.

CDR3 loop: CASRPAGEVRRFF. The CDR3 DNA reads TGTGCCAGCAGGCCAGCGGGAGAGGTTCGGCGGTTCTTC. The chain has TRBV6-5 and TRBJ2-1, with 8 bases identical to TRBD2. Trimming took 6 bases from V and 15 from J; bases not matched to a gene: 13. The CDR3 loop spans 13 amino acids. Germline values: CDR1 MNHEY, CDR2 SVGAGI.

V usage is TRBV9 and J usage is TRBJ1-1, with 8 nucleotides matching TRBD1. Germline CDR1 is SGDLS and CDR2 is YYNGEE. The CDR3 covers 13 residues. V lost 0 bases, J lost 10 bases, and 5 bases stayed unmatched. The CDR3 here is CASSVEQGAGAFF. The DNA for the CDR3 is TGTGCCAGCAGCGTAGAGCAGGGGGCAGGAGCTTTCTTT.

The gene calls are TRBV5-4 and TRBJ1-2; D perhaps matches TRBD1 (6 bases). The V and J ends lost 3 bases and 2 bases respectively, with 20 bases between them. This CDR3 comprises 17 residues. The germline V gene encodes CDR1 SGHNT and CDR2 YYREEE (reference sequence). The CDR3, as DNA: TGTGCCAGCAGCTCCGCAGTTGCAGGGGCCACAAACTATGGCTACACCTTC. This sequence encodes CASSSAVAGATNYGYTF.

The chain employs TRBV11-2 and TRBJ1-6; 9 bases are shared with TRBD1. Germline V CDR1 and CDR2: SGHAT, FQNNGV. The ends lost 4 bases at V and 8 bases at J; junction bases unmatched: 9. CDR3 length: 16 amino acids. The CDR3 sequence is CASSSQGALRDSPLHF. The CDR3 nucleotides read TGTGCCAGCAGCTCACAGGGGGCGCTTCGGGATTCACCCCTCCACTTT. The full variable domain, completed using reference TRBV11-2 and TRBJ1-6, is EAGVAQSPRYKIIEKRQSVAFWCNPISGHATLYWYQQILGQGPKLLIQFQNNGVVDDSQLPKDRFSAERLKGVDSTLKIQPAKLEDSAVYLCASSSQGALRDSPLHFGNGTRLTVT.